This entry is about one T cell receptor beta chain. This clonotype was seen ten or more times. Its recognized antigen is unknown. Base-call qualities are not available, and no considerably larger clone is one nucleotide away. The TCR beta CDR3 regions were amplified from the RNA transcripts. The first round of RT-PCR for the TCR CDR3 was performed with the HTBI primer set and the Qiagen OneStep RT-PCR kit. A second multiplex PCR round built the libraries, followed by size selection and purification. The libraries were sequenced on an Illumina HiSeq2000 using paired-end 100 bp reads. Turning to the authors' computational methods: SOAPnuke was used to process the raw data, removing reads that contained adapters or uncalled bases, had a mean Phred below 15, or lacked an exact match to the constant primer or identifier. High-quality paired reads were merged using COPE v1.2.5, and each unique nucleotide sequence was defined as a clonotype. Clonotypes were aligned to IMGT TRBV, TRBD and TRBJ reference segments using MiTCR v1.1. Analysis was restricted to V-J combinations with a frequency above 0.0001, which covered about 99% of repertoires. The TCS score was defined as F50 (clonal expansion) divided by E x V (chaos), with BLOSUM62-based TCRdist calculated between CDR3 peptides within each V-J. Welch's t-statistics and random forest reduced 450 to 600 V-J features to fewer than 15, which were used in a naive Bayes classifier (R e1071). TCRdb cleaned the public reads at Q25 with fastp, built clones with MiXCR and kept in-frame beta chains. CDR3 protein sequences are deduplicated, and each keeps its most common genes and DNA. TCRdb, not the original authors, processed these V and J calls. This sample has approximately 560,000 distinct CDR3 sequences in its table, and about half of those were observed once. Just under 8.5% of the sample belongs to the ten largest clones.

From the cysteine through the phenylalanine, the CDR3 covers 14 amino acids. Only CDR3 DNA remains: 42 bases, in frame from the first base. The germline V gene provides CDR1 MGHDK and CDR2 SYGVNS. For this chain, trimming is 4 bases at the V end and 5 bases at the J end, and the number of junction bases without a gene match is 6. These data belong to a study of T cells in Graves' hyperthyroidism and ophthalmopathy (dated by TCRdb to between 2018 and 2020). With regard to the full study: TCR V-J signatures able to tell the groups apart were searched for in a discovery cohort of approximately 95 patients, of whom around 42 had Graves' ophthalmopathy and about 60 had stable Graves' hyperthyroidism. Prospective prediction of ophthalmopathy was tested in an independent validation cohort consisting of under 20 hyperthyroidism patients and some 15 patients who later progressed to ophthalmopathy. For training and testing, the approximately 92 patients in the discovery cohort were randomly divided in a 7:3 ratio. Thyroid tissue and blood T-cell repertoires from six or seven Graves' hyperthyroidism patients were also compared in the study. Following sampling, methimazole starting at 30 mg daily was given to hyperthyroidism patients, and high-dose intravenous methylprednisolone was given to ophthalmopathy patients. The paper describes TCR Vbeta CDR3 sequencing of roughly 130 peripheral blood samples, made up of around 41 ophthalmopathy patients, approximately 73 hyperthyroidism patients and some 17 progressor patients.

Results and caveats for the whole study, not just this receptor: In validation, progression to ophthalmopathy was predicted by the model with more than 65% sensitivity and 72.22% specificity, a median of roughly 6 months before onset. No statistical method was used to set the sample size in advance, and investigators knew the group allocation. Blood samples also contained most of the expanded thyroid clonotypes (frequency above 0.001), which suggests that blood repertoires may reflect thyroid immune responses. A 13 V-J signature model separated ophthalmopathy from stable hyperthyroidism, with 87.88% sensitivity and approximately 81% specificity in cross-validation and 80%/75% in testing.

A patient counted as having stable Graves' hyperthyroidism if no progression to ophthalmopathy occurred over 18 months of follow-up. Hyperthyroidism patients were newly diagnosed, with disease duration under 2 months, and aged 18 to 65 years. The study excluded patients with uncontrolled infections, other autoimmune diseases, pregnancy or lactation. Diagnoses relied on clinical symptoms, serum thyroxine and TRAb, thyroid ultrasound and orbital computed tomography. Total RNA was extracted using Trizol reagent, and RNA quality was assessed on an Agilent 2100 Bioanalyzer. Sequencing used peripheral blood or thyroid tissue (not recorded which). This receptor was obtained from a woman younger than 30 with Graves' hyperthyroidism. Donor details come from another sample of the same person, matched by shared clones. This chain joins TRBV25-1 to TRBJ2-5, and 8 bases in between align with TRBD2. The CDR3 in this case is CASSAVGRGETQYF. The base sequence is TGTGCCAGCAGTGCCGTCGGGAGGGGGGAGACCCAGTACTTC.